These 6 T cell receptor beta chains were sequenced from one sample in a study of regulatory T cells in long-lasting Graves disease. Investigators prepared the TCR beta libraries by applying iRepertoire HTBI primers and Arm-PCR of CDR3 regions. TCRdb itself ran the multiplex PCR reads through MiXCR, one entry per CDR3 protein. This table has 550,000 to 700,000 distinct CDR3 sequences, about 16% appearing once. The time point was: newly diagnosed GD, antithyroid drugs for less than 3 months. After RNA was extracted from PBMCs, the TCR library was made from it. Another study also made use of these data, one on T cells in Graves' hyperthyroidism and ophthalmopathy.

The starting material was peripheral blood mononuclear cells (PBMCs), obtained at new diagnosis, from a patient treated with antithyroid drugs. The source is a man between 18 and 29 years old with Graves disease.

This clonotype has a handful of counts. The chain links TRBV15 to TRBJ1-3; weak D call: TRBD1 (5 bases). V was shortened by 6 bases and J by 2 bases, with 14 bases between the two germline ends. The CDR3 has 15 residues. Looked up from germline, CDR1 is LNHNV and CDR2 is YYDKDF (reference sequence). The CDR3: CATRAFGGTGNTIYF. CDR3 DNA sequence: TGTGCCACCAGAGCCTTCGGGGGAACTGGAAACACCATATATTTT. The whole variable domain, remainder taken from reference TRBV15 and TRBJ1-3, is DAMVIQNPRYQVTQFGKPVTLSCSQTLNHNVMYWYQQKSSQAPKLLFHYYDKDFNNEADTPDNFQSRRPNTSFCFLDIRSPGLGDTAMYLCATRAFGGTGNTIYFGEGSWLTVV.

The rearrangement links TRBV5-1 to TRBJ1-2, with 9 bases fitting TRBD1. The CDR3 extends over 15 amino acids. Germline-derived CDR1 and CDR2 are SGHRS and YFSETQ. V lost 0 bases to trimming and J lost 1 base; unmatched junction nucleotides: 1. CDR3 nucleotides: TGCGCCAGCAGCTTGGGGACAGGGGTTAACTATGGCTACACCTTC. Its protein is CASSLGTGVNYGYTF.

This clonotype was seen repeatedly, ten times or more. The chain employs TRBV29-1 and TRBJ2-1, with 9 bases fitting TRBD2. In germline, CDR1 is SQVTM, CDR2 ANQGSEA. The trim removed 2 bases at V and 0 bases at J, leaving 11 bases unmatched. CDR3 length: 18 amino acids. The DNA for the CDR3 is TGCAGCGTTGAATCGCGCGGGAGGGCCCAGAGCTCCTACAATGAGCAGTTCTTC. Translated: CSVESRGRAQSSYNEQFF.

This clonotype showed up just a few times. The V gene is TRBV7-2, the J gene TRBJ1-1; a weak D match, TRBD1 (5 bases). Deletions cut 6 bases from V and 6 bases from J, with 14 bases between. Germline V CDR1 and CDR2: SGHTA, FQGNSA. The CDR3 sequence is 13 residues long. The CDR3 region has the DNA TGTGCCAGCAGATCGGGACCCCGCGCTGAAGCTTTCTTT. It translates to CASRSGPRAEAFF.

This clonotype occurred many times. V gene TRBV12-5 combines with J gene TRBJ2-5; 13 bases line up with TRBD2. J gave up 5 bases and V 5 bases, and 8 bases lay outside the gene matches. This CDR3 comprises 16 residues. Germline CDR1 is LGHNT and CDR2 is FRNRAP. The chain's CDR3 is CASGHGLAGVGETQYF. CDR3 bases: TGTGCTAGTGGTCATGGACTAGCGGGAGTTGGGGAGACCCAGTACTTC.

This clonotype was seen a few times. The rearrangement uses TRBV27 and TRBJ1-4; 7 bases are a match to TRBD1. Germline V gene sequence: CDR1 MNHEY, CDR2 SMNVEV (reference sequence). The V and J ends lost 6 bases and 0 bases, in that order; junction bases with no gene match: 1. The CDR3 spans 14 residues. This CDR3 reads CASSRGTTNEKLFF. The CDR3 bases are TGTGCCAGCAGCAGGGGGACAACTAATGAAAAACTGTTTTTT.